This T cell receptor (beta chain) is drawn from a study of blood T cell repertoires in COVID-19. Study information: COVID-19 samples, acute and convalescent, were from the United States, Italy and Spain. Sample material is recorded as cDNA or gDNA derived from T cells, B-cell-depleted T cells, or PBMCs.

Germline-derived CDR1 and CDR2 are MGHDK and SYGVNS. Trimming took 3 bases from V and 3 from J; bases not matched to a gene: 10. CDR3 length equals 16 residues. Original processing notes: Amplification with reference gene primers provided the estimates of nucleated cell counts. Clones were read by immunoSEQ multiplex PCR, and TCRdb kept only the in-frame ones, dropping some. D and trimming were read from the DNA, whereas the V and J calls and clone size are those reported in that table. The sample has approximately 93,000 clones; roughly 88% are singletons. Seattle patient enrollment occurred during active infection, with longitudinal follow-up thereafter.

The chain links TRBV25-1 to TRBJ1-2; 7 nucleotides agree with TRBD1. Source material: peripheral blood. The sequence was collected from a man in his fifties or sixties with COVID-19, enrolled during active disease. In DNA form, the CDR3 reads TGTGCCAGCAGTGACGATCTAACACAGGGGTACTATGGCTACACCTTC. Encoded protein: CASSDDLTQGYYGYTF.